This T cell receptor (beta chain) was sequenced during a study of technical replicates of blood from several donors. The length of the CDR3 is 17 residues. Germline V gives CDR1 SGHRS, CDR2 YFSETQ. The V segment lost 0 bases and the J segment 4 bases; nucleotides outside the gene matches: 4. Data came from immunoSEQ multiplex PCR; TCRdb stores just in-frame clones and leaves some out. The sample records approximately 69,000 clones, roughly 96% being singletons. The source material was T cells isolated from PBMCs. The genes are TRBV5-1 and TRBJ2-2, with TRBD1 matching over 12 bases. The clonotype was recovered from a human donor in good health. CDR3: CASSLEGQGAATGELFF. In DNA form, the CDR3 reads TGCGCCAGCAGCTTGGAGGGACAGGGGGCGGCCACCGGGGAGCTGTTTTTT.